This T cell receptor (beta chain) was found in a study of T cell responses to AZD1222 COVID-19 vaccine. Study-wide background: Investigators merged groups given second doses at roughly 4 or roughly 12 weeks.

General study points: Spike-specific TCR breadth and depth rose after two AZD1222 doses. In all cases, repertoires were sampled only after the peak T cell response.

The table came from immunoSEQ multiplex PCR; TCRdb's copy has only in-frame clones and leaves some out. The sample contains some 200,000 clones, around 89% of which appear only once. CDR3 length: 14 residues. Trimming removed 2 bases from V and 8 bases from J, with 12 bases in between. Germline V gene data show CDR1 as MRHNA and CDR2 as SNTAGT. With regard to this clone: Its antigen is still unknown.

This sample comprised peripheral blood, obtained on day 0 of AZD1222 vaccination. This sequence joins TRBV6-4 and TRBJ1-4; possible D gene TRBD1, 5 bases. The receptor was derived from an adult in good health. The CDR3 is CASSDLIKGEKLFF. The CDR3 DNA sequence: TGTGCCAGCAGTGACCTCATAAAGGGGGAAAAACTGTTTTTT.